The entry below describes one TCR beta chain. The antigen remains unidentified. The CDR3 is 14 amino acids. CDR1 is SGDLS and CDR2 is YYNGEE in the germline V gene. Trimming took 3 bases from V and 1 from J, leaving 8 bases between them. The data were obtained in a study of shared clonotypes between healthy human individuals. Overall study: Plates per donor: three CD4 naive, three CD4 memory, two CD8 naive, one CD8 memory. Overall study results and limits: Despite large depth, rarefaction showed incomplete sorted-subset sequencing. When compared with the clonotypes that were shared by all four sorted-subset donors, the non-shared clonotypes turned out to have lower generation probabilities.

CD45RO-negative CD8 cells positively selected for CCR7 made up the naive population, which excluded terminally differentiated effector memory CD45RA+ cells. Measured with immunoSEQ multiplex PCR; TCRdb has only the in-frame clones, and not every one. The data show about 580,000 clones, with roughly 98% seen just once and 0.3% held by the top ten. Material for sequencing was naive CD8+ T cells sorted from blood. The chain links TRBV9 to TRBJ2-1; unclear D gene. The sequence was collected from a man under 40 in good health. In DNA, the CDR3 is TGTGCCAGCAGCGCTGACTGGTCCTACAATGAGCAGTTCTTC. Residues: CASSADWSYNEQFF.